These 25 T cell receptor beta chains were all obtained from the same sample, sequenced in a study of blood T cell repertoires in COVID-19. Libraries were prepared by immunoSEQ multiplex PCR; TCRdb keeps only in-frame clonotypes and omits some of them. The repertoire includes 6,000 or so clones, approximately 90% of them detected once, and more than 6.5% sits in the top ten. Specimen: peripheral blood. Receptors originate from a human donor in a cohort sampled during active COVID-19.

This rearrangement joins TRBV5-8 to TRBJ2-1, with a tentative D call TRBD2 (6 bases). The CDR3 has 15 amino acids. Germline V gives CDR1 SGHTS, CDR2 YDEGEE. V was pared by 2 bases and J by 4 bases, with 13 bases between. The CDR3 DNA sequence: TGTGCCAGCAGCTTCACGGGGGTGGGTTACAATGAGCAGTTCTTC. Protein sequence: CASSFTGVGYNEQFF.

This sequence joins TRBV6-5 and TRBJ2-5, with D maybe TRBD1 (6 bases). Trimming stripped 6 bases from V and 3 bases from J, with 11 bases between. The CDR3 is made up of 13 amino acids. The germline CDR1 and CDR2 sequences are MNHEY and SVGAGI. The chain's CDR3 is CASSTRDKETQYF. CDR3 sequence (DNA): TGTGCCAGCAGCACCCGGGACAAAGAGACCCAGTACTTC.

A single count supports this clone. The chain combines TRBV7-9 with TRBJ2-5, with D maybe TRBD2 (6 bases). In germline, CDR1 is SEHNR, CDR2 FQNEAQ (reference sequence). V was pared by 5 bases and J by 2 bases, with 15 bases between. The CDR3 covers 15 residues. This chain's CDR3 is CASSLGAGMQETQYF. The DNA for the CDR3 is TGTGCCAGCAGCCTAGGGGCGGGGATGCAAGAGACCCAGTACTTC.

The chain combines TRBV5-1 with TRBJ2-7; 11 bases line up with TRBD2. This CDR3 spans 14 amino acids. Per germline, CDR1 SGHRS and CDR2 YFSETQ. Trimming cost V 4 bases and J 5 bases; bases outside gene matches: 5. As DNA, the CDR3 is TGCGCCAGCAGCACTAGCGGGAGAGGCAACGAGCAGTACTTC. Translating gives CASSTSGRGNEQYF.

The CDR3 here is CASSYTAGPSYEQYF. The DNA for the CDR3 is TGTGCCAGCAGTTACACGGCAGGTCCCTCCTACGAGCAGTACTTC. This chain connects TRBV6-2 or TRBV6-3 to TRBJ2-7; unclear D gene. The length of the CDR3 is 15 residues. From germline, CDR1 is MNHEY and CDR2 SVGEGT. V lost 2 bases and J 0 bases, leaving 11 bases between the germline ends.

This sequence joins TRBV7-6 and TRBJ2-5; 9 nucleotides match TRBD2. Germline V gene data show CDR1 as SGHVS and CDR2 as FNYEAQ. With V trimmed by 6 bases and J by 1 base, 12 bases remained unmatched. The CDR3 is made up of 17 amino acids. The chain's CDR3 is CASRSRVLAGSQETQYF. DNA for the CDR3: TGTGCCAGCAGGTCTCGGGTCCTAGCGGGATCCCAAGAGACCCAGTACTTC.

The V call is TRBV10-1, the J call TRBJ2-3; TRBD2 matches 7 bases. This CDR3 is 18 amino acids long. V gave up 0 bases and J gave up 4 bases; unmatched junction bases: 13. Germline V lookup: CDR1 WNHNN, CDR2 SYGVQD (reference sequence). The CDR3 loop reads CASSESFRWRESADTQYF. The CDR3 bases are TGCGCCAGCAGTGAGTCTTTTCGGTGGCGGGAGTCTGCAGATACGCAGTATTTT.

The chain employs TRBV10-2 and TRBJ2-1, with a weak D call TRBD2 (5 bases). CDR1 and CDR2 from the germline V gene are WSHSY and SAAADI. Deletions cut 3 bases from V and 0 bases from J, with 9 bases between. The CDR3 runs 15 residues. The CDR3 spells CASSETGSSYNEQFF. CDR3 nucleotides: TGCGCCAGCAGTGAAACGGGGAGCTCCTACAATGAGCAGTTCTTC.

The chain links TRBV9 to TRBJ2-3, with TRBD2 as a possible D gene (7 bases). The CDR3 length is 15 residues. In germline, CDR1 is SGDLS, CDR2 YYNGEE. V was cut by 4 bases and J by 4 bases, with 16 bases left in between. CDR3 loop: CASSSEGGGADTQYF. The CDR3 nucleotides are TGTGCCAGCAGCTCCGAAGGGGGAGGGGCAGATACGCAGTATTTT.

The chain combines TRBV6-5 with TRBJ2-3; 10 bases are shared with TRBD1. The trim removed 4 bases at V and 5 bases at J, leaving 6 bases unmatched. The CDR3 is 15 amino acids. In germline, CDR1 is MNHEY, CDR2 SVGAGI. The CDR3 DNA reads as TGTGCCAGCAGTTCCCGACAGGGGGCGCGAGATACGCAGTATTTT. Protein sequence: CASSSRQGARDTQYF.

V gene TRBV2 combines with J gene TRBJ1-6, with D unclear. With 7 bases removed from V and 9 bases from J, the gap between germline ends came to 19 bases. There are 15 residues in the CDR3. Germline V lookup: CDR1 SNHLY, CDR2 FYNNEI. The CDR3 is CASMLASRGSSPLHF. CDR3 DNA: TGTGCCAGCATGCTCGCCTCCCGTGGGAGTTCACCCCTCCACTTT.

The V and J genes are TRBV9 and TRBJ2-2, with 10 bases that match TRBD2. The CDR3 is made up of 16 amino acids. Germline V gene lookup returns CDR1 SGDLS and CDR2 YYNGEE. After removal of 0 bases from V and 4 bases from J, the junction contained 3 bases not matched to a gene. DNA for the CDR3: TGTGCCAGCAGCGTAGGGAGCGGGGGGGCCACCGGGGAGCTGTTTTTT. The encoded protein is CASSVGSGGATGELFF.

The rearrangement joins TRBV7-6 to TRBJ2-7; D possibly corresponds to TRBD2 (5 bases). Germline V lookup: CDR1 SGHVS, CDR2 FNYEAQ. Trimming took off 5 bases at V and 11 bases at J, with 25 bases between the two ends. The CDR3 is 15 residues long. DNA for the CDR3: TGTGCCAGCAGCCCCTCAGTCGGGGATTCCTCAAGGGAGTACTTC. Its protein product is CASSPSVGDSSREYF.

The V call is TRBV29-1, the J call TRBJ2-5; D might be TRBD1 (5 bases). V was trimmed by 2 bases and J by 5 bases, leaving 9 bases between them. The V gene's germline CDR1 is SQVTM and CDR2 ANQGSEA. CDR3 length equals 12 residues. The CDR3 DNA sequence: TGCAGCGTTGAACAGGGTGTGGAGACCCAGTACTTC. Encoded protein: CSVEQGVETQYF. Using reference TRBV29-1 and TRBJ2-5 for the parts outside the CDR3, the full variable domain is SAVISQKPSRDICQRGTSLTIQCQVDSQVTMMFWYRQQPGQSLTLIATANQGSEATYESGFVIDKFPISRPNLTFSTLTVSNMSPEDSSIYLCSVEQGVETQYFGPGTRLLVL.

The rearrangement links TRBV7-8 to TRBJ1-6, with TRBD1 matching over 10 bases. V lost 3 bases to trimming and J lost 8 bases; unmatched junction nucleotides: 1. The CDR3 spans 14 residues. The germline V gene encodes CDR1 SGHVS and CDR2 FQNEAQ. The CDR3 coding sequence is TGTGCCAGCAGCTTCGGGACAGGGGATTCACCCCTCCACTTT. Residues: CASSFGTGDSPLHF.

This sequence joins TRBV12-3 or TRBV12-4 and TRBJ2-7; D is perhaps TRBD1 (6 bases). The CDR3 loop spans 12 amino acids. V dropped 5 bases and J dropped 9 bases, with 14 bases sitting between them. The CDR3 nucleotides are TGTGCCAGCAGTCCGACAGGCCCAAGGCAGTACTTC. It specifies CASSPTGPRQYF.

V usage is TRBV7-9 and J usage is TRBJ2-1, with 9 bases matching TRBD1. The CDR3 sequence is 16 residues long. In germline, CDR1 is SEHNR, CDR2 FQNEAQ (reference sequence). V lost 3 bases, J lost 3 bases, and 6 bases stayed unmatched. Here the CDR3 reads CASSFPGQGYYNEQFF. The CDR3 nucleotides read TGTGCCAGCAGCTTCCCGGGACAGGGCTACTACAATGAGCAGTTCTTC.

The chain has TRBV2 and TRBJ2-2, with a weak D call TRBD2 (6 bases). Germline V gene lookup returns CDR1 SNHLY and CDR2 FYNNEI. The V and J ends lost 7 bases and 6 bases respectively, with 21 bases between them. The CDR3 contains 16 residues. This CDR3 reads CASKPGPPSGAGELFF. CDR3 nucleotides: TGTGCCAGCAAACCGGGACCGCCTTCGGGAGCCGGGGAGCTGTTTTTT.

V usage is TRBV18 and J usage is TRBJ2-2; tentatively, D is TRBD2 (7 bases). The V end was cut by 1 base, the J end by 0 bases, with 15 bases between. The CDR3 is 18 amino acids. Germline V gives CDR1 KGHSH, CDR2 LQKENI. The CDR3 reads CASSPRNSGGPNTGELFF. Here the CDR3 DNA reads TGTGCCAGCTCACCACGGAATTCCGGGGGGCCGAACACCGGGGAGCTGTTTTTT.

The gene calls are TRBV5-1 and TRBJ1-2; 10 bases match TRBD1. Unmatched junction bases numbered 6, after V lost 0 bases and J lost 4 bases. This CDR3 is 16 amino acids long. Germline lookup yields CDR1 SGHRS and CDR2 YFSETQ. As DNA, the CDR3 is TGCGCCAGCAGCTTGGCCTTCGGACAGGGGGGCTATGGCTACACCTTC. Translation: CASSLAFGQGGYGYTF.

The genes are TRBV2 and TRBJ1-5; possible D gene TRBD1, 6 bases. This CDR3 has 15 residues. V was clipped by 6 bases and J by 3 bases, with 15 bases between them. In germline, CDR1 is SNHLY, CDR2 FYNNEI. The CDR3 loop is CASSEQGYNNQPQHF. The CDR3 DNA follows: TGTGCCAGCAGCGAACAGGGTTATAACAATCAGCCCCAGCATTTT. Complete variable domain (other parts from reference TRBV2 and TRBJ1-5): EPEVTQTPSHQVTQMGQEVILRCVPISNHLYFYWYRQILGQKVEFLVSFYNNEISEKSEIFDDQFSVERPDGSNFTLKIRSTKLEDSAMYFCASSEQGYNNQPQHFGDGTRLSIL.

The V call is TRBV4-3, the J call TRBJ2-1; the match to TRBD1 covers 7 bases. Per germline, CDR1 LGHNA and CDR2 YSLEER. The CDR3 is made up of 15 amino acids. The J segment lost 4 bases and the V segment lost 3 bases, leaving 6 bases of the junction unmatched. This chain's CDR3 is CASSQTGRGYNEQFF. CDR3 nucleotides: TGCGCCAGCAGCCAGACAGGGCGAGGGTACAATGAGCAGTTCTTC.

The chain employs TRBV6-5 and TRBJ1-5; 7 nucleotides agree with TRBD1. Germline trimming cut 6 bases from V and 4 bases from J; bases unmatched to any gene: 3. The CDR3 runs to 13 residues. Germline CDR1 is MNHEY and CDR2 is SVGAGI. The CDR3 loop reads CASSRGQNQPQHF. CDR3 nucleotide sequence: TGTGCCAGCAGCCGGGGACAGAATCAGCCCCAGCATTTT.

CDR3 nucleotide sequence: TGTGCCACCAGCAGGGAGGGCCGGGTAGATACGCAGTATTTT. Residues: CATSREGRVDTQYF. The chain employs TRBV15 and TRBJ2-3; possibly TRBD2 for D (6 bases). V was clipped by 3 bases and J by 5 bases, with 12 bases between them. Per the germline V gene, CDR1 is LNHNV and CDR2 is YYDKDF (reference sequence). CDR3 length: 14 residues. Full variable domain (missing parts from reference TRBV15 and TRBJ2-3): DAMVIQNPRYQVTQFGKPVTLSCSQTLNHNVMYWYQQKSSQAPKLLFHYYDKDFNNEADTPDNFQSRRPNTSFCFLDIRSPGLGDTAMYLCATSREGRVDTQYFGPGTRLTVL.

The chain employs TRBV19 and TRBJ2-2; 14 nucleotides match TRBD2. This CDR3 has 22 residues. V was clipped by 6 bases and J by 7 bases; unmatched bases: 25. Germline assignment: CDR1 LNHDA and CDR2 SQIVND (reference sequence). CDR3 protein: CASSPPPETVGTSGSAVGELFF. CDR3 bases: TGTGCCAGTAGCCCTCCCCCTGAGACAGTGGGGACTAGCGGGAGCGCGGTCGGGGAGCTGTTTTTT.